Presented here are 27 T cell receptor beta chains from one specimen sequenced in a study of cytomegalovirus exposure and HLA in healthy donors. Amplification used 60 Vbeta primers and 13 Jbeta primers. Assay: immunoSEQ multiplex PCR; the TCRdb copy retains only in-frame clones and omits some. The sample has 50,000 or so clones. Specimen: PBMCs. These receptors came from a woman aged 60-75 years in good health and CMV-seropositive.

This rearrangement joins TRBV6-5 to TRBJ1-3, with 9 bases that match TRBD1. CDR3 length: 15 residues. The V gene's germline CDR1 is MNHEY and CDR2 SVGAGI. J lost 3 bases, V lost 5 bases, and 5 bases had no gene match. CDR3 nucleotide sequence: TGTGCCAGCAGTGCACAGGGGGCAAGTGGAAACACCATATATTTT. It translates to CASSAQGASGNTIYF.

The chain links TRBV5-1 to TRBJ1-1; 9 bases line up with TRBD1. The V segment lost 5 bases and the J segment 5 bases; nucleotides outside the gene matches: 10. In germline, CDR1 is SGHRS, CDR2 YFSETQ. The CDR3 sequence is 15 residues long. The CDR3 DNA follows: TGCGCCAGCAGAATCTGGGACAGGGCGGGGACTGAAGCTTTCTTT. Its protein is CASRIWDRAGTEAFF.

The CDR3 nucleotides read TGTGCCATCAGCCTGGGACAGAGCGACAATCAGCCCCAGCATTTT. This gives the protein CAISLGQSDNQPQHF. The chain combines TRBV10-3 with TRBJ1-5; 7 nucleotides align to TRBD1. The CDR3 length is 15 residues. Germline CDR1 and CDR2: ENHRY and SYGVKD. V shed 6 bases and J 3 bases; nucleotides not matched to a gene: 8.

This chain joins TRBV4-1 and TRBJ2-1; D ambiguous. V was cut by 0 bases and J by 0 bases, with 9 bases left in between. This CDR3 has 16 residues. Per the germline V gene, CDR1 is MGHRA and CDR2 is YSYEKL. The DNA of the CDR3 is TGCGCCAGCAGCCAAGATTCATCCAGCTCCTACAATGAGCAGTTCTTC. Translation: CASSQDSSSSYNEQFF.

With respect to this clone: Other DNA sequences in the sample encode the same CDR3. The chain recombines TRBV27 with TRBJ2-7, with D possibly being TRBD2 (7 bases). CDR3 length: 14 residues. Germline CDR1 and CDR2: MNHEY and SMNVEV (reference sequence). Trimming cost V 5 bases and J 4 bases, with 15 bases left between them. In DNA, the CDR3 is TGTGCCAGCAGTCCCCGCGGGGGCAGATACGAGCAGTACTTC. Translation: CASSPRGGRYEQYF.

CDR3 sequence reads: CASSPPTNTGELFF. The CDR3 bases are TGTGCCAGCTCACCACCCACGAACACCGGGGAGCTGTTTTTT. The chain uses TRBV18 and TRBJ2-2; D unclear. Trimming took 0 bases from V and 0 from J, leaving 2 bases between them. Germline assignment: CDR1 KGHSH and CDR2 LQKENI. The length of the CDR3 is 14 residues.

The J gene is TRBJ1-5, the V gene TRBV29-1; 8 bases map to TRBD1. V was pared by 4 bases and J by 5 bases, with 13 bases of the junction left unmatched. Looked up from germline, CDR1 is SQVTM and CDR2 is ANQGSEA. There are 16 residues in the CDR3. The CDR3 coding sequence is TGCAGCGTTGTCCATGGGGCAGGGGGCACGGATCAGCCCCAGCATTTT. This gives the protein CSVVHGAGGTDQPQHF.

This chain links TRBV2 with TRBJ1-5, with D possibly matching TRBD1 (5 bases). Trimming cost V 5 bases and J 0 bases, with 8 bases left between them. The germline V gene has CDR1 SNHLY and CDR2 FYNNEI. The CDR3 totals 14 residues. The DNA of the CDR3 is TGTGCCAGCAGTCCGGACACTAGCAATCAGCCCCAGCATTTT. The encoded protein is CASSPDTSNQPQHF.

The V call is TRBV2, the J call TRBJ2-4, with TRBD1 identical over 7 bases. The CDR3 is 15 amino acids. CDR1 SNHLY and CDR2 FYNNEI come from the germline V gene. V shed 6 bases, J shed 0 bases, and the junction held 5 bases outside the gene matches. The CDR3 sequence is CASSGDRLAKNIQYF. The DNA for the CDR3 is TGTGCCAGCAGCGGGGACAGACTAGCCAAAAACATTCAGTACTTC.

CDR3 in amino acids: CATSSIRQGEQYF. CDR3 DNA: TGTGCCACCAGCAGCATCCGGCAGGGCGAGCAGTACTTC. The rearrangement uses TRBV15 and TRBJ2-7; the D gene is possibly TRBD1 (5 bases). Per the germline V gene, CDR1 is LNHNV and CDR2 is YYDKDF (reference sequence). V was shortened by 3 bases and J by 6 bases, with 12 bases between the two germline ends. This CDR3 is built from 13 residues.

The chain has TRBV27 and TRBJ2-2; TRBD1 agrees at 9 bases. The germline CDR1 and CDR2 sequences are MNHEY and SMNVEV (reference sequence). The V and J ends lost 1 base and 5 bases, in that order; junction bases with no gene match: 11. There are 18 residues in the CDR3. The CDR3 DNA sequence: TGTGCCAGCAGTTTATATCCCGTAACAGGGGGCGCGACCGGGGAGCTGTTTTTT. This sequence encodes CASSLYPVTGGATGELFF.

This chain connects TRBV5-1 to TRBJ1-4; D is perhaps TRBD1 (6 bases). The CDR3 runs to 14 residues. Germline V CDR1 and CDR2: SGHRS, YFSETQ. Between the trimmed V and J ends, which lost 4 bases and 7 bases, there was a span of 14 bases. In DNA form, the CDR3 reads TGCGCCAGCAGCCTCTCGGGGGGCGCTGAAAAACTGTTTTTT. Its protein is CASSLSGGAEKLFF.

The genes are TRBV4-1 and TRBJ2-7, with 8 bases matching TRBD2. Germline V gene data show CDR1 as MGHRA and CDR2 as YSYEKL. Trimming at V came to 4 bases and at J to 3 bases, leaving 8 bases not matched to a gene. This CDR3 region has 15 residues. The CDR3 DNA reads TGCGCCAGCAGCCCCACGGGGGGGACGCACTACGAGCAGTACTTC. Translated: CASSPTGGTHYEQYF.

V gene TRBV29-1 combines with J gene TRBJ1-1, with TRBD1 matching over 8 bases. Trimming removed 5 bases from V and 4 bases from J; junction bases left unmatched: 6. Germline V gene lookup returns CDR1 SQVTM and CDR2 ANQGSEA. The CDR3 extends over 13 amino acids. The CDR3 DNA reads TGCAGCGTTTCCTTCGGACAGGGCACTGAAGCTTTCTTT. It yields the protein CSVSFGQGTEAFF.

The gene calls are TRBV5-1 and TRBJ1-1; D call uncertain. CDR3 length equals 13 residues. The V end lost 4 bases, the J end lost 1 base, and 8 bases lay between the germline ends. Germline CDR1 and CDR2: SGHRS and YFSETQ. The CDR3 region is CASSPRQNTEAFF. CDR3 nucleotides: TGCGCCAGCAGCCCCCGACAGAACACTGAAGCTTTCTTT.

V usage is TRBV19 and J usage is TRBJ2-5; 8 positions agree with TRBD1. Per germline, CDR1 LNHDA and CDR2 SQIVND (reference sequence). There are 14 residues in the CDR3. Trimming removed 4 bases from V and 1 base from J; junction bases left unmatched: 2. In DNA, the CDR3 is TGTGCCAGTAGTAGCGACAGGGGCCAAGAGACCCAGTACTTC. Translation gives CASSSDRGQETQYF.

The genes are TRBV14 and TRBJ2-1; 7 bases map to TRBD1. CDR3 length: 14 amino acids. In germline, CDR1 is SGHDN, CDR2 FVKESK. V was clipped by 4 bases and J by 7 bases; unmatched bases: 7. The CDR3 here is CASSPRDRINEQFF. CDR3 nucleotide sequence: TGTGCCAGCAGCCCCCGGGACAGAATAAATGAGCAGTTCTTC.

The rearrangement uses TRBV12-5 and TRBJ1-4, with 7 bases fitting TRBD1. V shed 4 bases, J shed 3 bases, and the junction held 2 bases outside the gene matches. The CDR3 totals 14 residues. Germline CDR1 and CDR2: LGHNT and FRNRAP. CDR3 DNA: TGTGCTAGTGGTTACAGGGGACCTAATGAAAAACTGTTTTTT. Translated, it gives CASGYRGPNEKLFF.

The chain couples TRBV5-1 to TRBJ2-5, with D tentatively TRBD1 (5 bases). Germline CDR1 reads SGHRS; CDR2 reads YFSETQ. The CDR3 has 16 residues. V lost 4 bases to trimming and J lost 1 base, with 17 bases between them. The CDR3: CASSQGSTPLQETQYF. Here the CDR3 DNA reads TGCGCCAGCAGCCAGGGCAGCACCCCCCTCCAAGAGACCCAGTACTTC.

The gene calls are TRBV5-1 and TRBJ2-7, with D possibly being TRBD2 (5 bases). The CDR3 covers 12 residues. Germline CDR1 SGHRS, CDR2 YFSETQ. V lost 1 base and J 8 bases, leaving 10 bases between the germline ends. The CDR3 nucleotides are TGCGCCAGCAGCTTGATCGGGGAACAGCAGTACTTC. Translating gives CASSLIGEQQYF.

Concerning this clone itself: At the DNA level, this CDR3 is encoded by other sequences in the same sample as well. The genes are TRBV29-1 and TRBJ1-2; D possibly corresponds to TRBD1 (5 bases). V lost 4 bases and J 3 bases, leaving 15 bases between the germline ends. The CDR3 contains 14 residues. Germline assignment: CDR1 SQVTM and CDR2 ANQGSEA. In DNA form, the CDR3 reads TGCAGCGTTGGCTGGCAGGGAAAGGACTATGGCTACACCTTC. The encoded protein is CSVGWQGKDYGYTF.

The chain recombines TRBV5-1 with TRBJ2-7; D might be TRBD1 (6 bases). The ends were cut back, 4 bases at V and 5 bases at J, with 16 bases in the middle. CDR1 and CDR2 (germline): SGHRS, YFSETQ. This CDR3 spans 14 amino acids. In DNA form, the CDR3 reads TGCGCCAGCAGCGTGGAGGCAGGGGACCACGAGCAGTACTTC. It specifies CASSVEAGDHEQYF.

The CDR3 region has the DNA TGTGCCAGCTCACCCCAGGGGACCTCCTACGAGCAGTACTTC. Translated: CASSPQGTSYEQYF. V gene TRBV18 combines with J gene TRBJ2-7, with a weak D call TRBD1 (6 bases). In germline, CDR1 is KGHSH, CDR2 LQKENI. The V end was cut by 3 bases, the J end by 0 bases, with 9 bases between. The CDR3 is made up of 14 amino acids.

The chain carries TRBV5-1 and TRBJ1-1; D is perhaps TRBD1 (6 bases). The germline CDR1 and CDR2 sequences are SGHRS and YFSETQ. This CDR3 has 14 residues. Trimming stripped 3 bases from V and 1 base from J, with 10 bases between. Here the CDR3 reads CASSSGGANTEAFF. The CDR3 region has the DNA TGCGCCAGCAGCTCGGGGGGGGCGAACACTGAAGCTTTCTTT.

CDR3 in amino acids: CASSTGQGASYEQYF. CDR3 nucleotide sequence: TGTGCCAGCAGCACCGGGCAGGGTGCGTCCTACGAGCAGTACTTC. This rearrangement joins TRBV11-3 to TRBJ2-7; D is possibly TRBD1 (5 bases). V was clipped by 5 bases and J by 1 base, with 15 bases between them. Germline lookup yields CDR1 SGHNT and CDR2 YENEEA. This CDR3 has 15 amino acids.

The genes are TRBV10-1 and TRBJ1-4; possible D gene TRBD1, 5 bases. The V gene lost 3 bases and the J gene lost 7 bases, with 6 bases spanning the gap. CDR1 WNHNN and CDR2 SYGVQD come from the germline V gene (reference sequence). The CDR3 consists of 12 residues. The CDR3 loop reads CASSDQGEKLFF. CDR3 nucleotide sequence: TGCGCCAGCAGTGATCAGGGTGAAAAACTGTTTTTT.

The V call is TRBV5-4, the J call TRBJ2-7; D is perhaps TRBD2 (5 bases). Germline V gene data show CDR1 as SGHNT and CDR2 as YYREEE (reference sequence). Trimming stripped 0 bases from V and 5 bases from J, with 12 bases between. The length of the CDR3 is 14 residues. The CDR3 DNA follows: TGTGCCAGCAGCTTGGGCGGGCTGGAGAACGAGCAGTACTTC. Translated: CASSLGGLENEQYF.